This T cell receptor (beta chain) appears in the sequencing data of a study of blood T cell repertoires in COVID-19. This clone has just one count. Sequenced by immunoSEQ multiplex PCR; TCRdb stores in-frame clones only, minus some. The table has a few hundred thousand clones, approximately 90% seen once. The CDR3 extends over 11 amino acids. Per germline, CDR1 KGHDR and CDR2 SFDVKD. Trimming at V came to 7 bases and at J to 13 bases, leaving 7 bases not matched to a gene. The sample was peripheral blood. The receptor was isolated from a woman in her thirties with COVID-19, enrolled during active disease. V usage is TRBV24-1 and J usage is TRBJ2-5; 8 bases fit TRBD1. CDR3 residues: CATSQGAVLYF. CDR3 nucleotide sequence: TGTGCCACCAGCCAGGGGGCAGTTCTGTACTTC.